These 18 T cell receptor beta chains were sequenced from one sample in a study of CD8 T cells in ankylosing spondylitis. TCRdb called the 5' RACE reads again in MiXCR, with one record for every CDR3 protein. The sample consists of 150,000 to 200,000 distinct CDR3 sequences, roughly 10% of them appearing once. The source material was blood, either unsorted or a sorted T cell fraction (not recorded which). These receptors were collected from a female donor with ankylosing spondylitis or in good health (not recorded which).

In this sample, this clonotype turned up many times. The rearrangement uses TRBV2 and TRBJ2-6, with TRBD2 as a possible D gene (6 bases). Germline V CDR1 and CDR2: SNHLY, FYNNEI. The CDR3 runs 17 residues. V lost 11 bases and J lost 0, with 20 bases in between. This CDR3 is CASLGLNRSSGANVLTF. CDR3 nucleotides: TGTGCCTCCCTCGGACTAAATCGTAGCTCTGGGGCCAACGTCCTGACTTTC.

The gene calls are TRBV7-9 and TRBJ2-7, with D uncertain. V gave up 5 bases and J gave up 4 bases, with 18 bases separating them. Germline V gene sequence: CDR1 SEHNR, CDR2 FQNEAQ (reference sequence). CDR3 length: 15 residues. The CDR3 loop reads CASSPLGPGWYEQYF. CDR3 coding DNA: TGTGCCAGCAGCCCCCTGGGTCCCGGGTGGTACGAGCAGTACTTC.

This clonotype was detected ten times or more. This chain joins TRBV3-1 and TRBJ2-1; TRBD1 might be the D (5 bases). Trimming removed 0 bases from V and 13 bases from J, with 19 bases in between. Per germline, CDR1 LGHDT and CDR2 YNNKEL (reference sequence). The CDR3 loop spans 15 amino acids. The CDR3 DNA follows: TGTGCCAGCAGCCAAGATCAAATCCCTCCAGGGTTACAGTTCTTC. Its translation: CASSQDQIPPGLQFF.

The chain uses TRBV9 and TRBJ2-1, with D tentatively TRBD1 (6 bases). This CDR3 is built from 13 residues. Germline V gene data show CDR1 as SGDLS and CDR2 as YYNGEE. Trimming took off 3 bases at V and 8 bases at J, with 12 bases between the two ends. The CDR3: CASSAGHRDEQFF. CDR3 nucleotide sequence: TGTGCCAGCAGCGCGGGACATAGAGATGAGCAGTTCTTC.

This clonotype was recorded a few times. The J gene is TRBJ1-1, the V gene TRBV6-4; TRBD1 matches 8 bases. The germline CDR1 and CDR2 sequences are MRHNA and SNTAGT. The V gene end was trimmed by 6 bases and the J gene end by 0 bases; junction bases not matched to a gene: 12. The CDR3 is made up of 17 amino acids. The CDR3 DNA follows: TGTGCCAGCAGACCCTTAAAACAGGGGGGGATGAACACTGAAGCTTTCTTT. Translating gives CASRPLKQGGMNTEAFF.

V usage is TRBV20-1 and J usage is TRBJ2-1; 7 nucleotides match TRBD2. Germline CDR1 is DFQATT and CDR2 is SNEGSKA (reference sequence). Trimming cost V 1 base and J 2 bases; bases outside gene matches: 8. This CDR3 is 16 amino acids long. CDR3 loop: CSARGVGGSTYNEQFF. DNA of the CDR3: TGCAGTGCTAGAGGCGTAGGCGGGAGCACCTACAATGAGCAGTTCTTC.

The rearrangement uses TRBV6-1 and TRBJ1-6; D is uncertain. V lost 6 bases and J 10 bases, leaving 19 bases between the germline ends. This CDR3 is 15 amino acids long. Germline CDR1 MNHNS, CDR2 SASEGT. This CDR3 is CASSLDSPEVSPLHF. CDR3 bases: TGTGCCAGCAGCTTGGATTCCCCGGAGGTCTCACCCCTCCACTTT.

This clonotype came up many times. J is TRBJ1-1 and V is TRBV19, with TRBD1 identical over 8 bases. The CDR3 covers 13 residues. CDR1 is LNHDA and CDR2 is SQIVND in the germline V gene (reference sequence). V lost 4 bases to trimming and J lost 4 bases; unmatched junction nucleotides: 2. CDR3 in amino acids: CASSSTGGTEAFF. CDR3 nucleotide sequence: TGTGCCAGTAGTAGTACAGGGGGCACTGAAGCTTTCTTT.

Only a few counts were recorded for this clonotype. This chain links TRBV9 with TRBJ1-3; a possible D gene is TRBD1 (5 bases). This CDR3 region has 16 residues. The germline gives CDR1 SGDLS, CDR2 YYNGEE. Trimming pared 2 bases from V and 0 bases from J, leaving 12 bases between. The CDR3 spells CASSVKLGGSGNTIYF. The DNA for the CDR3 is TGTGCCAGCAGCGTGAAGCTCGGGGGCTCTGGAAACACCATATATTTT.

This chain links TRBV6-5 with TRBJ1-4; the D is unclear. The V gene lost 0 bases and the J gene lost 7 bases, with 9 bases spanning the gap. Per the germline V gene, CDR1 is MNHEY and CDR2 is SVGAGI. The CDR3 sequence is 14 residues long. The CDR3 region is CASSYSSFGEKLFF. The CDR3 DNA is TGTGCCAGCAGTTACTCGAGTTTTGGTGAAAAACTGTTTTTT.

This clonotype appeared a few times. The chain couples TRBV12-5 to TRBJ2-3; D remains ambiguous. The V and J ends lost 0 bases and 2 bases respectively, with 3 bases between them. Germline values: CDR1 LGHNT, CDR2 FRNRAP. This CDR3 has 13 residues. CDR3 amino acids: CASGLVSTDTQYF. CDR3 nucleotide sequence: TGTGCTAGTGGTTTGGTTTCCACAGATACGCAGTATTTT.

This clonotype appeared many times. This rearrangement joins TRBV28 to TRBJ1-5; tentative D call: TRBD1 (5 bases). CDR1 is MDHEN, CDR2 SYDVKM, per germline. The CDR3 is 13 amino acids. V dropped 6 bases and J dropped 7 bases, with 13 bases sitting between them. CDR3 residues: CASSPSGGQPQHF. CDR3 coding DNA: TGTGCCAGCAGCCCCTCGGGGGGACAGCCCCAGCATTTT.

This clonotype was counted only a few times. The rearrangement links TRBV20-1 to TRBJ1-4; no firm D call. Trimming took off 3 bases at V and 11 bases at J, with 7 bases between the two ends. The CDR3 is 10 amino acids. Germline CDR1 DFQATT, CDR2 SNEGSKA (reference sequence). CDR3 bases: TGCAGTGCTAGTATGGGGAAACTGTTTTTT. It yields the protein CSASMGKLFF.

This chain uses TRBV9 with TRBJ2-2, with 7 bases matching TRBD1. The CDR3 length is 15 residues. J was trimmed by 6 bases and V by 4 bases; bases with no gene match: 9. Germline V gene lookup returns CDR1 SGDLS and CDR2 YYNGEE. The CDR3 DNA is TGTGCCAGCAGCTCGGGGACAGTGCACCCCGGGGAGCTGTTTTTT. Its translation is CASSSGTVHPGELFF. The full variable domain, rest sourced from reference TRBV9 and TRBJ2-2, is DSGVTQTPKHLITATGQRVTLRCSPRSGDLSVYWYQQSLDQGLQFLIQYYNGEERAKGNILERFSAQQFPDLHSELNLSSLELGDSALYFCASSSGTVHPGELFFGEGSRLTVL.

This clonotype was picked up many times. The chain is built from TRBV28 and TRBJ2-5, with D possibly being TRBD1 (6 bases). The length of the CDR3 is 16 residues. V was cut by 8 bases and J by 1 base, with 20 bases left in between. CDR1 MDHEN and CDR2 SYDVKM come from the germline V gene. CDR3 nucleotides: TGTGCCAGCGCCTTAGGGGGATGGGGGCTCCAAGAGACCCAGTACTTC. Protein product: CASALGGWGLQETQYF.

The chain couples TRBV9 to TRBJ2-1; 8 nucleotides line up with TRBD1. Trimming at V came to 4 bases and at J to 4 bases, leaving 10 bases not matched to a gene. Germline CDR1 SGDLS, CDR2 YYNGEE. The CDR3 runs 16 residues. The CDR3 region has the DNA TGTGCCAGCAGCCCAGGGGGCGGCCAGAGGTACAATGAGCAGTTCTTC. This gives the protein CASSPGGGQRYNEQFF. Based on the CDR3 plus reference TRBV9 and TRBJ2-1, the full variable domain is DSGVTQTPKHLITATGQRVTLRCSPRSGDLSVYWYQQSLDQGLQFLIQYYNGEERAKGNILERFSAQQFPDLHSELNLSSLELGDSALYFCASSPGGGQRYNEQFFGPGTRLTVL.

The gene calls are TRBV12-3 or TRBV12-4 and TRBJ1-2, with 10 bases lining up with TRBD1. This CDR3 region has 16 residues. V was pared by 3 bases and J by 4 bases, with 8 bases of the junction left unmatched. The chain's CDR3 is CASSFAGTGDLYGYTF. The DNA for the CDR3 is TGTGCCAGCAGTTTTGCCGGGACAGGGGACCTCTATGGCTACACCTTC.

This clonotype was detected many times. In DNA, the CDR3 is TGTGCCAGCAGCTCCAGGGGGGGATCCTACGAGCAGTACTTC. Translation: CASSSRGGSYEQYF. The rearrangement links TRBV7-9 to TRBJ2-7, with D perhaps being TRBD1 or TRBD2 (7 bases each). Germline V gene sequence: CDR1 SEHNR, CDR2 FQNEAQ (reference sequence). The germline V and J ends were trimmed by 4 bases and 1 base, with 11 bases remaining between them. The length of the CDR3 is 14 residues.